This T cell receptor (beta chain) came from a study of T cells in Graves' hyperthyroidism and ophthalmopathy. RNA transcripts gave rise to amplified TCR beta CDR3 regions. The TCR CDR3 first-round RT-PCR relied on the HTBI primer set. Via MiXCR, TCRdb re-called the multiplex PCR reads, giving one row per CDR3 protein. This sample yields 550,000 to 600,000 distinct CDR3 sequences, of which more than 45% are seen a single time; 15% to 20% belongs to the top ten. The CDR3 contains 13 residues. In germline, CDR1 is SNHLY, CDR2 FYNNEI. Uncontrolled infection, other autoimmune disease, pregnancy or lactation excluded patients.

The sequencing input was peripheral blood or thyroid tissue (not recorded which). The chain recombines TRBV2 with TRBJ2-5, with D possibly TRBD1 on 5 matching bases. The J call may be in error: the DNA end matches TRBJ2-7 better. The TCR sequence derives from an adult woman with Graves' disease, either hyperthyroidism or ophthalmopathy (not recorded which). The CDR3 protein is CASSKTGSYEQYF. The CDR3 DNA is TGTGCCAGCAGTAAAACAGGATCCTACGAGCAGTACTTC.